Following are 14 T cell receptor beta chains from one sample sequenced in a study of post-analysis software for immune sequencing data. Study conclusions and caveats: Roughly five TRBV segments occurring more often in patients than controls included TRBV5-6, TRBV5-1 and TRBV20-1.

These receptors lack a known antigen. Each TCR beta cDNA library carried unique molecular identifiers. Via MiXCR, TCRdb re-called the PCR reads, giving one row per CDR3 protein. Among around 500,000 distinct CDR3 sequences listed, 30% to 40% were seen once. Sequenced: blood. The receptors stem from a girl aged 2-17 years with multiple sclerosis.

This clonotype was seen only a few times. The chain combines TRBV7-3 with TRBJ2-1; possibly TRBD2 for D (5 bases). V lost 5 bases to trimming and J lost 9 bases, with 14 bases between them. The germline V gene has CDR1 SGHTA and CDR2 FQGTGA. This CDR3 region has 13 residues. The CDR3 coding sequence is TGTGCCAGCAGCCCCCAACTAGATAGTGAGCAGTTCTTC. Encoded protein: CASSPQLDSEQFF.

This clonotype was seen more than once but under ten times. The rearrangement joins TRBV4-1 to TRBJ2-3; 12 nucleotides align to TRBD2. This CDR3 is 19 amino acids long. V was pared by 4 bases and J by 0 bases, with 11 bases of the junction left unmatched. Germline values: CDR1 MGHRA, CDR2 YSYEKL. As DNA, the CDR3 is TGCGCCAGCAGCCGAGACCTAGCGGGGGGGCTCGGAAGCACAGATACGCAGTATTTT. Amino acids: CASSRDLAGGLGSTDTQYF.

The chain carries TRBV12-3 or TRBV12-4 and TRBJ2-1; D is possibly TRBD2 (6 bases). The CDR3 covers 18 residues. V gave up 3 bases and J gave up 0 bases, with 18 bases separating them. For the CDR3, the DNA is TGTGCCAGCAGTTTTAGATATCATCGGGGGAGCTCCTACAATGAGCAGTTCTTC. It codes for CASSFRYHRGSSYNEQFF.

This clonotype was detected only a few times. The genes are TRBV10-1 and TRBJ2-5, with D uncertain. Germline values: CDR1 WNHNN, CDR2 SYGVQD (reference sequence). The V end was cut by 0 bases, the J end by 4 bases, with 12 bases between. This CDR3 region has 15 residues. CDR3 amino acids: CASSESGPGRETQYF. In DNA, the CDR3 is TGCGCCAGCAGTGAGTCAGGGCCAGGACGAGAGACCCAGTACTTC.

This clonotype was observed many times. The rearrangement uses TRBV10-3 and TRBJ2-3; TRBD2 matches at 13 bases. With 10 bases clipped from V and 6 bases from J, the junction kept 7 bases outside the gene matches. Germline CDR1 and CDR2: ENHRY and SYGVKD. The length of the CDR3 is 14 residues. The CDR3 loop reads CATTGTSGADTQYF. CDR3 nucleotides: TGTGCCACCACCGGGACTAGCGGGGCGGATACGCAGTATTTT.

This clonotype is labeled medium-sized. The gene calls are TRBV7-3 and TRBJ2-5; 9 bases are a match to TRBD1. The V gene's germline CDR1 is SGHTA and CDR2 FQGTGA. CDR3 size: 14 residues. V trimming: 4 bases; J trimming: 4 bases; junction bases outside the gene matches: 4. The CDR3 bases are TGTGCCAGCAGCTCAGGGACAGGGCGAGAGACCCAGTACTTC. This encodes CASSSGTGRETQYF.

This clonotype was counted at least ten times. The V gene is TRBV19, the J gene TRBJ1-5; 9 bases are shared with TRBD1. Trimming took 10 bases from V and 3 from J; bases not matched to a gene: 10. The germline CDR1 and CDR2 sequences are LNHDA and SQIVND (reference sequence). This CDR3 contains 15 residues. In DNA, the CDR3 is TGTGCCACCTGGGACAGGGAAGGTGACAATCAGCCCCAGCATTTT. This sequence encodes CATWDREGDNQPQHF.

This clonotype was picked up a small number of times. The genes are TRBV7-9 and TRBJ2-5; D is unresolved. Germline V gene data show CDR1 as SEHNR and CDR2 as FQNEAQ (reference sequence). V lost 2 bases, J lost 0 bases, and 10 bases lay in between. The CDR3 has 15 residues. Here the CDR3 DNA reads TGTGCCAGCAGCTTATCCTTCGGAAACCAAGAGACCCAGTACTTC. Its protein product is CASSLSFGNQETQYF.

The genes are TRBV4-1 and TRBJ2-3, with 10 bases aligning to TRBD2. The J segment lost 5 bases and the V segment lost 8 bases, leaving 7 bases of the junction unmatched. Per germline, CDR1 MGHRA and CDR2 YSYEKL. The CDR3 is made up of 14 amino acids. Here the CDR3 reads CASRVLAGVDTQYF. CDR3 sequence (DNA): TGCGCCAGCCGCGTTCTAGCGGGGGTAGATACGCAGTATTTT.

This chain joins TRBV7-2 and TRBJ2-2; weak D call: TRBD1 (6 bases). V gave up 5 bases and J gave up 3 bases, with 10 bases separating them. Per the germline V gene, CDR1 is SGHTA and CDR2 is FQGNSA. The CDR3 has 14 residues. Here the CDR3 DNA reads TGTGCCAGCAGCGAGCAGGGGTACACCGGGGAGCTGTTTTTT. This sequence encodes CASSEQGYTGELFF.

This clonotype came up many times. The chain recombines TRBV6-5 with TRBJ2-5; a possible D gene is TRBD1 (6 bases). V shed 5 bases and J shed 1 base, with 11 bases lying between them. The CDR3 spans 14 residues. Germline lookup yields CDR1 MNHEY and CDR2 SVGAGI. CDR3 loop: CASSADRTQETQYF. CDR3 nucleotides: TGTGCCAGCAGTGCGGACAGAACCCAAGAGACCCAGTACTTC.

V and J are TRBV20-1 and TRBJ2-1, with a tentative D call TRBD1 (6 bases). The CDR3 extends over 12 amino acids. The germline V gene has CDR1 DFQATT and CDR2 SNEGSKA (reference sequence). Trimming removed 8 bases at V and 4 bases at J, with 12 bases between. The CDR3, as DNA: TGCAGTCCGGACAGCCCTTACAATGAGCAGTTCTTC. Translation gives CSPDSPYNEQFF.

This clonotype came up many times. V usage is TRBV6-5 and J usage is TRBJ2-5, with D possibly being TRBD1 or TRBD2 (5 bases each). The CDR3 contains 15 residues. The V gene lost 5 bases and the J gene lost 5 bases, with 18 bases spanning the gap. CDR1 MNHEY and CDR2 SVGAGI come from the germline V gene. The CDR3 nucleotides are TGTGCCAGCAGTACGGACTGGAGAGGGGAGGAGACCCAGTACTTC. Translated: CASSTDWRGEETQYF.

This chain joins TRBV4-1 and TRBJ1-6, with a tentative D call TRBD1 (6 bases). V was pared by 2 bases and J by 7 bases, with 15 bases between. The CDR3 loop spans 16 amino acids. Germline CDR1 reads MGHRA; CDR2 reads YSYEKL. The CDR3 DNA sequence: TGCGCCAGCAGCCAACCAACCGGGGGGCGAAATTCACCCCTCCACTTT. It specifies CASSQPTGGRNSPLHF.